The clone carrying this T cell receptor (beta chain) was seen repeatedly, ten times or more. The antigen is undetermined. The time point was: newly diagnosed GD, antithyroid drugs for less than 3 months. From PBMCs, RNA was extracted and then used to make the TCR library. Staff drew roughly 10 milliliters of peripheral blood into EDTA tubes. CDR3-region Arm-PCR and iRepertoire HTBI primers produced the TCR beta libraries. In TCRdb, the multiplex PCR reads were re-called with MiXCR into one record per CDR3 protein. The data contain about 560,000 distinct CDR3 sequences, roughly a sixth of them singletons. This entry comes from a study of regulatory T cells in long-lasting Graves disease. Overall study findings and caveats: Persistent Graves' disease cases displayed lower TCR diversity than newly diagnosed ones.

This same sample was also taken into another study, of T cells in Graves' hyperthyroidism and ophthalmopathy. That investigation notes: Stable Graves' hyperthyroidism meant no ophthalmopathy progression within 18 months.

Source: peripheral blood mononuclear cells (PBMCs), taken at new diagnosis, from a patient treated with antithyroid drugs. The TCR was taken from a man aged 18 to 35 with Graves disease.

CDR3 coding DNA: TGTGCCAGACCGGGATGGAATCAGCCCCAGCATTTT. This sequence encodes CARPGWNQPQHF. The chain combines TRBV10-3 with TRBJ1-5, with D unresolved. V lost 10 bases to trimming and J lost 4 bases, with 11 bases between them. The germline CDR1 and CDR2 sequences are ENHRY and SYGVKD. CDR3 size: 12 residues.